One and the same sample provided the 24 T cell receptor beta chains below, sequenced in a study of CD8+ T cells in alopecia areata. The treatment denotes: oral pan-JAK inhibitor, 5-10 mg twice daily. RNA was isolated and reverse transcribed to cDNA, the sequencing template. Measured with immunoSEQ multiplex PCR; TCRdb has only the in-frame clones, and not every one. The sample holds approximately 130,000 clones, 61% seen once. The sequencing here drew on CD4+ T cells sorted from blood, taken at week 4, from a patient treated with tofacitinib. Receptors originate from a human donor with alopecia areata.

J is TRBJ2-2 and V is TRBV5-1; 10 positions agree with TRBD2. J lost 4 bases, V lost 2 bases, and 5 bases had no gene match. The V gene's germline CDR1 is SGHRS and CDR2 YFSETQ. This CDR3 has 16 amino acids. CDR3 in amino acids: CASSFLAGVRTGELFF. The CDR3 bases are TGCGCCAGCAGCTTTCTAGCGGGAGTGCGCACCGGGGAGCTGTTTTTT.

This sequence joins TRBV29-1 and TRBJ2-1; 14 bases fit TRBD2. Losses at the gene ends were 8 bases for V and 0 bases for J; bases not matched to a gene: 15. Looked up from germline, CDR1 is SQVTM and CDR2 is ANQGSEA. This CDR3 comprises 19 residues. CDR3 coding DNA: TGCAGCTTTAGAACAATTGGACTAGCGGGGGGTACCTCCTACAATGAGCAGTTCTTC. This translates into CSFRTIGLAGGTSYNEQFF.

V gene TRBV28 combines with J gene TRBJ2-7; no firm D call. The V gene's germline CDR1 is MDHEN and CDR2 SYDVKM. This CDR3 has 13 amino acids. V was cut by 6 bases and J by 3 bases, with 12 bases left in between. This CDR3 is CASRLTANYEQYF. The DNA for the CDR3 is TGTGCCAGCAGGCTGACTGCTAACTACGAGCAGTACTTC.

The CDR3 DNA reads as TGTGCCAGCAGCTTACAGAGGCCACGGGCCAACGTCCTGACTTTC. It specifies CASSLQRPRANVLTF. This chain links TRBV7-2 with TRBJ2-6, with unresolved D. Germline V gene sequence: CDR1 SGHTA, CDR2 FQGNSA. The CDR3 has 15 amino acids. V lost 2 bases to trimming and J lost 5 bases, with 10 bases between them.

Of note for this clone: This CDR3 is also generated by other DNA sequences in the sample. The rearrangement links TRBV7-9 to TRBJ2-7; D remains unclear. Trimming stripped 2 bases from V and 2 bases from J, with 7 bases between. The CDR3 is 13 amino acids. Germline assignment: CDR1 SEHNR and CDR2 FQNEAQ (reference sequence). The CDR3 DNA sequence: TGTGCCAGCAGCTTATTTGGAACCTACGAGCAGTACTTC. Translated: CASSLFGTYEQYF. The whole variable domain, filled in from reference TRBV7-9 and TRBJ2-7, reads DTGVSQNPRHKITKRGQNVTFRCDPISEHNRLYWYRQTLGQGPEFLTYFQNEAQLEKSRLLSDRFSAERPKGSFSTLEIQRTEQGDSAMYLCASSLFGTYEQYFGPGTRLTVT.

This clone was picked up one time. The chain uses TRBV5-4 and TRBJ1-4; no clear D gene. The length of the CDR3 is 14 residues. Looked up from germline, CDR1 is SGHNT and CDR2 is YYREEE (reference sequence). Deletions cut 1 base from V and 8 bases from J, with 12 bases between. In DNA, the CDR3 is TGTGCCAGCAGCTTGCTTTTGGCTCCGGAAAAACTGTTTTTT. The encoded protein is CASSLLLAPEKLFF.

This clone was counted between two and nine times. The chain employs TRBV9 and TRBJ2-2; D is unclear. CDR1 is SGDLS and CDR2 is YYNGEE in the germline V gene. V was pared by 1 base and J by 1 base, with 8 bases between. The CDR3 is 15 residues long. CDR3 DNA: TGTGCCAGCAGCGTATTGAGTAGGAACACCGGGGAGCTGTTTTTT. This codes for CASSVLSRNTGELFF. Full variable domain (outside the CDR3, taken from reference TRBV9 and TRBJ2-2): DSGVTQTPKHLITATGQRVTLRCSPRSGDLSVYWYQQSLDQGLQFLIQYYNGEERAKGNILERFSAQQFPDLHSELNLSSLELGDSALYFCASSVLSRNTGELFFGEGSRLTVL.

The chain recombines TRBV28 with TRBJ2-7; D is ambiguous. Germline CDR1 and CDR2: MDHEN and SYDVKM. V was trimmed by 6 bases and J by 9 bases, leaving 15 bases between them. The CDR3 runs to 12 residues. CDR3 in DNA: TGTGCCAGCAGAGGGATAACTACGAGGCAGTACTTC. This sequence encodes CASRGITTRQYF.

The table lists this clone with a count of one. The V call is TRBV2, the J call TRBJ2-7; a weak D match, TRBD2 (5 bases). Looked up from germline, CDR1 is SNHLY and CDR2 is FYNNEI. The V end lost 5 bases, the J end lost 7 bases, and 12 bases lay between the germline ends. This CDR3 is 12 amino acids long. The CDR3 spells CASSYQKREQYF. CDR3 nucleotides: TGTGCCAGCAGTTACCAAAAGCGGGAGCAGTACTTC.

This CDR3 is CASDRMRVGTDTQYF. DNA of the CDR3: TGTGCCAGTGACCGAATGAGGGTTGGCACAGATACGCAGTATTTT. This chain joins TRBV2 and TRBJ2-3; weak D call: TRBD2 (5 bases). V dropped 9 bases and J dropped 1 base, with 17 bases sitting between them. This CDR3 region has 15 residues. Germline CDR1 and CDR2: SNHLY and FYNNEI.

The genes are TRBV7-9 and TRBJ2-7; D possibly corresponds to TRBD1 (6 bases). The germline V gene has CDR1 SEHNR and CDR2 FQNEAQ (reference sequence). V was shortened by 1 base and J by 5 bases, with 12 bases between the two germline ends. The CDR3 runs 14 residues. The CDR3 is CASSLGRGLNEQYF. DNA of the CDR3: TGTGCCAGCAGCTTAGGCAGGGGCCTCAACGAGCAGTACTTC.

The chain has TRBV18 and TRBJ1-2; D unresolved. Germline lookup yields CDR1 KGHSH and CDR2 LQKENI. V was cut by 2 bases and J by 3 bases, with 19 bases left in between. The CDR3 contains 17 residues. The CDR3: CASSPGGRTTEYYGYTF. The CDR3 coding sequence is TGTGCCAGCTCACCAGGCGGCCGAACGACCGAATACTATGGCTACACCTTC.

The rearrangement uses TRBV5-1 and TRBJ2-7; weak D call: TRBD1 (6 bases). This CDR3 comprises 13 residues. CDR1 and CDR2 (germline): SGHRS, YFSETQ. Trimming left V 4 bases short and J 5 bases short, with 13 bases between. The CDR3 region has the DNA TGCGCCAGCAGCATCACAGGGTCGGACGAGCAGTACTTC. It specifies CASSITGSDEQYF.

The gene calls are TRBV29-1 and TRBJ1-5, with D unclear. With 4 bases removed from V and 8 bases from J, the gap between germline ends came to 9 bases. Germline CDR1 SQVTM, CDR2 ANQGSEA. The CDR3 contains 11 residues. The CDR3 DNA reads TGCAGCGTTGGTGGTGATAAGCCCCAGCATTTT. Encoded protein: CSVGGDKPQHF.

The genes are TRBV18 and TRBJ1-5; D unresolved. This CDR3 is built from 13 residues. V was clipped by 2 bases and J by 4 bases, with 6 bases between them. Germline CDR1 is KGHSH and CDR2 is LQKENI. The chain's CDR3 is CASSPDTNQPQHF. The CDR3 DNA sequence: TGTGCCAGCTCACCAGACACAAATCAGCCCCAGCATTTT.

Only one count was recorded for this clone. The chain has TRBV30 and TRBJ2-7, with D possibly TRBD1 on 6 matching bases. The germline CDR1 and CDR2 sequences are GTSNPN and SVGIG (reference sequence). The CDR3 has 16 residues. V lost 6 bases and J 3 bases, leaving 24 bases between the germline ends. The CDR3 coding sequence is TGTGCCTGTCAATACGGTAGTAGGGACAAACGCTACGAGCAGTACTTC. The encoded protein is CACQYGSRDKRYEQYF. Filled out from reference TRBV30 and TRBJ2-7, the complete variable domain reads SQTIHQWPATLVQPVGSPLSLECTVEGTSNPNLYWYRQAAGRGLQLLFYSVGIGQISSEVPQNLSASRPQDRQFILSSKKLLLSDSGFYLCACQYGSRDKRYEQYFGPGTRLTVT.

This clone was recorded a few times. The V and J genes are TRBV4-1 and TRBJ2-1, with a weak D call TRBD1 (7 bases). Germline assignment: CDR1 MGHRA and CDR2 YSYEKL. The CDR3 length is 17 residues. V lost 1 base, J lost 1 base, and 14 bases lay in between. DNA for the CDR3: TGCGCCAGCAGCCAAGGCAGGGGGGTTCGGTCCTACAATGAGCAGTTCTTC. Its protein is CASSQGRGVRSYNEQFF.

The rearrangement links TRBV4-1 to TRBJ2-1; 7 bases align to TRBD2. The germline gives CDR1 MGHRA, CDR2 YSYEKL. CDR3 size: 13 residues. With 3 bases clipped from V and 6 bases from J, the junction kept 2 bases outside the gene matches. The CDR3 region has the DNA TGCGCCAGCAGCCAGGTAGCGGGCAATGAGCAGTTCTTC. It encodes CASSQVAGNEQFF.

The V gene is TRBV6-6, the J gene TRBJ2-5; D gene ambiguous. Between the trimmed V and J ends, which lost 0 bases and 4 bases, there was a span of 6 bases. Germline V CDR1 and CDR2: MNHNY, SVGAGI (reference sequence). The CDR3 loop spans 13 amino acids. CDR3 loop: CASSYSVVETQYF. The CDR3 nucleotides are TGTGCCAGCAGTTACTCGGTGGTAGAGACCCAGTACTTC.

The CDR3 sequence: CASSVEVSRRILGNTIYF. Here the CDR3 DNA reads TGTGCCAGCAGCGTAGAGGTGAGCCGGCGCATACTTGGAAACACCATATATTTT. The V gene is TRBV9, the J gene TRBJ1-3; D gene ambiguous. There are 18 residues in the CDR3. The V gene's germline CDR1 is SGDLS and CDR2 YYNGEE. V dropped 0 bases and J dropped 3 bases, with 19 bases sitting between them.

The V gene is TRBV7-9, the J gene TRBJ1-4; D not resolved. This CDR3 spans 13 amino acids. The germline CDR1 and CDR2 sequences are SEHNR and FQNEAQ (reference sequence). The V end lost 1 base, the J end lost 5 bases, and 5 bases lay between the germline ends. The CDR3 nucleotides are TGTGCCAGCAGCTTAGAAGCGAATGAAAAACTGTTTTTT. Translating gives CASSLEANEKLFF.

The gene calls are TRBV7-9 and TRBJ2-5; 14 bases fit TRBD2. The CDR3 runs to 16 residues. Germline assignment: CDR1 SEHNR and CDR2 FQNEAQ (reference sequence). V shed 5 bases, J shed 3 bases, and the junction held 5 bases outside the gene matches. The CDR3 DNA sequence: TGTGCCAGCAGCCGGACTAGCGGGAGGCCCGAAGAGACCCAGTACTTC. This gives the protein CASSRTSGRPEETQYF.

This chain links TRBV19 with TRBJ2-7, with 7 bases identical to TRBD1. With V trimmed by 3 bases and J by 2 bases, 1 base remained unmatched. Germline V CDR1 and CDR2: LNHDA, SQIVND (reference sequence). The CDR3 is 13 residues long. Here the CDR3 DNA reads TGTGCCAGTAGTATGCAGGGGGCCTACGAGCAGTACTTC. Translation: CASSMQGAYEQYF.

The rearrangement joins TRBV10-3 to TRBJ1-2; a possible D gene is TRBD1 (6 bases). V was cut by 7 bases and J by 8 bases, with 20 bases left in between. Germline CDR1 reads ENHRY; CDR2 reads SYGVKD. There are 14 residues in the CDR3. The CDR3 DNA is TGTGCCATCAAGGGGGACGCTGGTTTGAGGGGCTACACCTTC. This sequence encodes CAIKGDAGLRGYTF.